This T cell receptor beta chain was identified in a study of shared clonotypes between healthy human individuals. The authors distributed each subset's genomic DNA evenly over several immunoSEQ plates. Profiled with immunoSEQ multiplex PCR; TCRdb holds only in-frame clones, not every one. The sample records some 380,000 clones, 90% to 98% being singletons. This CDR3 comprises 13 residues. Germline V gene lookup returns CDR1 SGHDT and CDR2 YYEEEE. The V and J ends lost 2 bases and 2 bases respectively, with 7 bases between them. Note on this clone: Its cognate antigen is unknown. Distinct nucleotide sequences in the sample also encode this CDR3.

Points from the study as a whole: Generation probabilities were higher for clonotypes shared across all four sorted-subset donors than for unshared ones.

This sequence originates from a young man in good health. Sequenced material: memory CD8+ T cells sorted from blood. Subset noted: CD45RO+ cells pooled with CCR7-negative TemRA cells. The chain combines TRBV5-6 with TRBJ2-5; D might be TRBD2 (5 bases). In nucleotides, the CDR3 is TGTGCCAGCAGCTTAGGAGGTCAAGAGACCCAGTACTTC. It specifies CASSLGGQETQYF.